The 31 T cell receptor beta chains below all came from one sample that was sequenced in a study of CD8 T cells in ankylosing spondylitis. TCRdb processed the 5' RACE reads anew with MiXCR; each CDR3 protein has one entry. The sample holds a few hundred thousand distinct CDR3 sequences, about 10% seen once. Sequenced input: blood, either unsorted or a sorted T cell fraction (not recorded which). Receptors were obtained from a male donor with ankylosing spondylitis or in good health (not recorded which).

A note on this clonotype: One end of the junction varies from germline; a read error may be responsible. The chain employs TRBV10-3 and TRBJ2-5; 7 bases line up with TRBD1. Germline CDR1 reads ENHRY; CDR2 reads SYGVKD. This CDR3 has 14 amino acids. The CDR3 loop reads CAIGESNRGETQYF. Written as DNA, the CDR3 is TGTGCCATCGGTGAGTCGAACAGGGGAGAGACCCAGTACTTC.

In its sample, this clonotype was seen many times. CDR3 DNA: TGTGCCAGCAGTATTGTCGCAGGGACCGTCGCTGAAGCTTTCTTT. Translation: CASSIVAGTVAEAFF. This chain connects TRBV12-3 or TRBV12-4 to TRBJ1-1; tentatively, D is TRBD1 (5 bases). This CDR3 is built from 15 residues. V lost 5 bases and J 6 bases, leaving 19 bases between the germline ends.

The sample holds many counts of this clonotype. V and J are TRBV12-3 or TRBV12-4 and TRBJ1-2; the D is unclear. Trimming removed 3 bases from V and 0 bases from J, with 5 bases in between. This CDR3 has 13 amino acids. CDR3 coding DNA: TGTGCCAGCAGTTTTACTACTAACTATGGCTACACCTTC. It translates to CASSFTTNYGYTF.

Many counts were recorded for this clonotype. One end of the junction fails to match germline, which may point to a read error. This chain links TRBV5-1 with TRBJ1-1, with D possibly being TRBD1 (5 bases). The CDR3 is 13 residues long. Germline lookup yields CDR1 SGHRS and CDR2 YFSETQ. In DNA form, the CDR3 reads TGTGCCAGCAGTTTAGGGGTGAACACTGAAGCTTTCTTT. Translation: CASSLGVNTEAFF.

The chain carries TRBV11-1 and TRBJ1-3, with D uncertain. The CDR3 extends over 18 amino acids. Germline loops: CDR1 SGHAT, CDR2 FQDESV (reference sequence). The V gene lost 1 base and the J gene lost 4 bases, with 20 bases spanning the gap. CDR3 in DNA: TGTGCCAGCAGCTTAGGACCATCGGGGAAAGTTACGGGAAACACCATATATTTT. Translated: CASSLGPSGKVTGNTIYF.

This chain links TRBV11-2 with TRBJ2-5, with D possibly being TRBD1 (5 bases). Germline lookup yields CDR1 SGHAT and CDR2 FQNNGV. V lost 2 bases and J 5 bases, leaving 6 bases between the germline ends. This CDR3 comprises 12 residues. The CDR3 DNA follows: TGTGCCAGCAGCTTAAACAGGGAGACCCAGTACTTC. Amino acid sequence: CASSLNRETQYF. Full variable domain (missing parts from reference TRBV11-2 and TRBJ2-5): EAGVAQSPRYKIIEKRQSVAFWCNPISGHATLYWYQQILGQGPKLLIQFQNNGVVDDSQLPKDRFSAERLKGVDSTLKIQPAKLEDSAVYLCASSLNRETQYFGPGTRLLVL.

This clonotype was observed at least ten times. CDR3 DNA sequence: TGTGCCAGCAGTTTTAGCGGGGGGGCGGAAGATACGCAGTATTTT. Translating it yields CASSFSGGAEDTQYF. The chain links TRBV12-3 or TRBV12-4 to TRBJ2-3; TRBD2 agrees at 11 bases. V lost 3 bases to trimming and J lost 5 bases; unmatched junction nucleotides: 4. The CDR3 contains 15 residues.

This clonotype was seen ten or more times. The rearrangement uses TRBV27 and TRBJ2-7; a possible D gene is TRBD1 (6 bases). This CDR3 contains 14 residues. Germline V lookup: CDR1 MNHEY, CDR2 SMNVEV (reference sequence). V dropped 8 bases and J dropped 1 base, with 15 bases sitting between them. The CDR3: CASGSVDSSYEQYF. DNA for the CDR3: TGTGCCAGCGGGTCGGTGGACAGTTCCTACGAGCAGTACTTC.

This clonotype was counted many times. J is TRBJ2-7 and V is TRBV4-1; tentative D call: TRBD2 (5 bases). CDR3 length: 16 amino acids. Germline CDR1 reads MGHRA; CDR2 reads YSYEKL. Trimming shortened V by 1 base and J by 5 bases, and 18 bases separated the two germline ends. CDR3 residues: CASSQVPGSGTHEQYF. In nucleotides, the CDR3 is TGCGCCAGCAGCCAAGTTCCCGGCAGCGGCACCCACGAGCAGTACTTC.

This clonotype was picked up many times. The chain has TRBV12-3 or TRBV12-4 and TRBJ2-1, with D maybe TRBD1 (5 bases). Between the trimmed V and J ends, which lost 3 bases and 9 bases, there was a span of 12 bases. The CDR3 totals 13 residues. For the CDR3, the DNA is TGTGCCAGCAGTTTTCCCTCCCAGGGTGAGCAGTTCTTC. Translated, it gives CASSFPSQGEQFF.

In this sample, this clonotype turned up many times. The chain couples TRBV7-9 to TRBJ2-3; 7 bases agree with TRBD2. Germline trimming cut 8 bases from V and 4 bases from J; bases unmatched to any gene: 3. CDR1 SEHNR and CDR2 FQNEAQ come from the germline V gene (reference sequence). The CDR3 is 12 amino acids. The CDR3 region has the DNA TGTGCCAGCCGGGGGGTTCCAGATACGCAGTATTTT. Residues: CASRGVPDTQYF.

The rearrangement joins TRBV5-1 to TRBJ2-7; D unresolved. This CDR3 has 12 amino acids. The germline V and J ends were trimmed by 2 bases and 6 bases, with 9 bases remaining between them. The germline V gene has CDR1 SGHRS and CDR2 YFSETQ. The CDR3: CASSFEVGEQYF. CDR3 DNA: TGCGCCAGCAGCTTCGAGGTGGGCGAGCAGTACTTC.

This clonotype was recorded at least ten times. In nucleotides, the CDR3 is TGTGCCAGCAGTGTCGACAGGAATTATGGCTACACCTTC. Protein sequence: CASSVDRNYGYTF. The gene calls are TRBV6-1 and TRBJ1-2; maybe TRBD1 (6 bases). Trimming stripped 4 bases from V and 5 bases from J, with 11 bases between. CDR1 and CDR2 from the germline V gene are MNHNS and SASEGT. This CDR3 comprises 13 residues.

In this sample, this clonotype turned up many times. This chain joins TRBV15 and TRBJ2-1, with 9 nucleotides matching TRBD2. The germline gives CDR1 LNHNV, CDR2 YYDKDF (reference sequence). The length of the CDR3 is 15 residues. J lost 5 bases, V lost 6 bases, and 8 bases had no gene match. As DNA, the CDR3 is TGTGCCACCAGTCCTAGCGGGGATCCACACAATGAGCAGTTCTTC. Translation: CATSPSGDPHNEQFF.

This clonotype has only a few counts. The CDR3 protein is CSGIGTPTDTQYF. CDR3 nucleotide sequence: TGCAGCGGAATTGGGACACCCACAGATACGCAGTATTTT. This sequence joins TRBV20-1 and TRBJ2-3, with D possibly TRBD1 on 6 matching bases. CDR1 and CDR2 from the germline V gene are DFQATT and SNEGSKA (reference sequence). This CDR3 has 13 amino acids.

This clonotype was seen at least ten times. This chain joins TRBV5-5 and TRBJ2-7; D possibly corresponds to TRBD1 (5 bases). With 5 bases removed from V and 5 bases from J, the gap between germline ends came to 14 bases. Germline assignment: CDR1 SGHKS and CDR2 YYEKEE (reference sequence). This CDR3 region has 13 residues. The DNA of the CDR3 is TGTGCCAGCAGGGTTCAGGGCACCGACGAGCAGTACTTC. It is translated as CASRVQGTDEQYF. The variable domain in full, with the rest retrieved from reference TRBV5-5 and TRBJ2-7, is DAGVTQSPTHLIKTRGQQVTLRCSPISGHKSVSWYQQVLGQGPQFIFQYYEKEERGRGNFPDRFSARQFPNYSSELNVNALLLGDSALYLCASRVQGTDEQYFGPGTRLTVT.

Ten or more counts support this clonotype. Written as DNA, the CDR3 is TGCAGTGCTAGGGGGGCCACGGATTCGGGCACTGAAGCTTTCTTT. It codes for CSARGATDSGTEAFF. The rearrangement links TRBV20-1 to TRBJ1-1; TRBD1 might be the D (6 bases). The CDR3 has 15 amino acids. Trimming pared 3 bases from V and 4 bases from J, leaving 18 bases between. CDR1 and CDR2 from the germline V gene are DFQATT and SNEGSKA (reference sequence).

This clonotype was seen a handful of times. The chain carries TRBV28 and TRBJ2-3; no reliable D call. This CDR3 has 11 amino acids. Germline V gene lookup returns CDR1 MDHEN and CDR2 SYDVKM. Trimming took 3 bases from V and 6 from J, leaving 4 bases between them. The CDR3 DNA reads TGTGCCAGCAGTTTCCGGGATACGCAGTATTTT. Residues: CASSFRDTQYF.

V is TRBV7-3 and J is TRBJ2-3, with a weak D call TRBD2 (5 bases). Germline CDR1 SGHTA, CDR2 FQGTGA. The CDR3 is made up of 17 amino acids. V shed 0 bases and J shed 1 base, with 14 bases lying between them. The CDR3 coding sequence is TGTGCCAGCAGCTTAACCGGCGGGCCCCCGGGCACAGATACGCAGTATTTT. This codes for CASSLTGGPPGTDTQYF.

Ten or more counts support this clonotype. The rearrangement links TRBV12-3 or TRBV12-4 to TRBJ1-6, with D tentatively TRBD1 (5 bases). The CDR3 totals 15 residues. V dropped 6 bases and J dropped 3 bases, with 12 bases sitting between them. The DNA of the CDR3 is TGTGCCAGCAGCCCCGGGCAGGGCTATAATTCACCCCTCCACTTT. Translating gives CASSPGQGYNSPLHF.

The table lists this clonotype with many counts. The chain links TRBV7-2 to TRBJ1-1; D gene ambiguous. The CDR3 spans 14 residues. Germline V gene data show CDR1 as SGHTA and CDR2 as FQGNSA. Trimming took 1 base from V and 0 from J, leaving 6 bases between them. The chain's CDR3 is CASSLGFMNTEAFF. DNA of the CDR3: TGTGCCAGCAGCTTAGGTTTCATGAACACTGAAGCTTTCTTT.

This clonotype showed up many times. The chain has TRBV5-1 and TRBJ1-1; D is unresolved. The V end lost 2 bases, the J end lost 0 bases, and 14 bases lay between the germline ends. In germline, CDR1 is SGHRS, CDR2 YFSETQ. CDR3 length equals 16 residues. The DNA of the CDR3 is TGCGCCAGCAGCTTTCGCCCTTTAGCGGTGAACACTGAAGCTTTCTTT. It yields the protein CASSFRPLAVNTEAFF.

The chain recombines TRBV27 with TRBJ1-3; TRBD1 might be the D (5 bases). Germline V gene lookup returns CDR1 MNHEY and CDR2 SMNVEV (reference sequence). Trimming cost V 5 bases and J 0 bases, with 14 bases left between them. The CDR3 runs 16 residues. In DNA, the CDR3 is TGTGCCAGCAGTCCCCGAGGGGAAGTCTCTGGAAACACCATATATTTT. This codes for CASSPRGEVSGNTIYF.

As concerns this clonotype: A much larger clonotype is one base distant, so this may be a read error. The gene calls are TRBV5-1 and TRBJ2-1; the D is unclear. V was pared by 0 bases and J by 0 bases, with 10 bases between. CDR1 and CDR2 from the germline V gene are SGHRS and YFSETQ. The CDR3 spans 16 residues. CDR3 nucleotides: TGCGCCAGCAGCTTGGCCGGCCACCTCTCCTACAATGAGCAGTTCTTC. It is translated as CASSLAGHLSYNEQFF.

The table lists this clonotype with many counts. This chain joins TRBV29-1 and TRBJ1-1; D unclear. CDR1 is SQVTM and CDR2 is ANQGSEA in the germline V gene. The CDR3 totals 11 residues. V lost 5 bases and J lost 4, with 8 bases in between. The CDR3 DNA follows: TGCAGCGTTCAGTCCGTCACTGAAGCTTTCTTT. Protein sequence: CSVQSVTEAFF.

This clonotype occurred many times. This rearrangement joins TRBV6-1 to TRBJ1-1; TRBD1 is a possible D gene (5 bases). Germline-derived CDR1 and CDR2 are MNHNS and SASEGT. V shed 6 bases and J shed 0 bases, with 11 bases lying between them. The CDR3 extends over 14 amino acids. The CDR3 region has the DNA TGTGCCAGCAGCGCTCAGGGTCTGAACACTGAAGCTTTCTTT. This translates into CASSAQGLNTEAFF.

In this sample, this clonotype turned up many times. The rearrangement uses TRBV28 and TRBJ2-1, with a possible D match to TRBD2 (7 bases). The CDR3 is 15 amino acids. CDR1 MDHEN and CDR2 SYDVKM come from the germline V gene. V was pared by 4 bases and J by 7 bases, with 17 bases between. For the CDR3, the DNA is TGTGCCAGCAGTTCCCCAGGGGAGGGCCGGAATGAGCAGTTCTTC. Protein sequence: CASSSPGEGRNEQFF.

This clonotype was seen ten or more times. The chain uses TRBV5-1 and TRBJ1-2, with 11 bases fitting TRBD1. CDR1 is SGHRS and CDR2 is YFSETQ in the germline V gene. This CDR3 region has 14 residues. Trimming took 4 bases from V and 4 from J; bases not matched to a gene: 3. Here the CDR3 DNA reads TGCGCCAGCAGCGAAGGACAGGGGGCCTATGGCTACACCTTC. Its protein is CASSEGQGAYGYTF.

About this clonotype: The conserved phenylalanine or tryptophan normally closing the CDR3 is absent here, so this likely arose from a read error. It is unclear where the CDR3 begins or ends on the DNA, so no DNA is shown, and the CDR3 is as TCRdb lists it. The gene calls are TRBV28 and TRBJ2-1; the listed D gene, TRBD1, was not tested against the DNA. The germline CDR1 and CDR2 sequences are MDHEN and SYDVKM. The CDR3 contains 12 residues when both ends are counted. The CDR3 protein is CASSFPTGGQNL.

This clonotype showed up many times. V is TRBV20-1 and J is TRBJ1-4; D is uncertain. The V end lost 5 bases, the J end lost 0 bases, and 16 bases lay between the germline ends. CDR3 size: 16 residues. CDR1 is DFQATT and CDR2 is SNEGSKA in the germline V gene (reference sequence). The CDR3 coding sequence is TGCAGTGCTCTGATACAATCATCGGCAACTAATGAAAAACTGTTTTTT. This sequence encodes CSALIQSSATNEKLFF.

This clonotype was found a few times. The V call is TRBV11-1, the J call TRBJ2-2; TRBD1 agrees at 8 bases. This CDR3 has 21 amino acids. Germline V lookup: CDR1 SGHAT, CDR2 FQDESV (reference sequence). The trim removed 2 bases at V and 1 base at J, leaving 18 bases unmatched. The CDR3 DNA follows: TGTGCCAGCAGCTTATCCCAAACTAGGACAGGGTGGAAAAGGAACACCGGGGAGCTGTTTTTT. It translates to CASSLSQTRTGWKRNTGELFF. Full variable domain (missing parts from reference TRBV11-1 and TRBJ2-2): EAEVAQSPRYKITEKSQAVAFWCDPISGHATLYWYRQILGQGPELLVQFQDESVVDDSQLPKDRFSAERLKGVDSTLKIQPAELGDSAMYLCASSLSQTRTGWKRNTGELFFGEGSRLTVL.